Each of the 14 T cell receptor beta chains below was sequenced from the same sample in a study of CD8+ T cells in alopecia areata. The sequencing template was cDNA reverse transcribed from extracted RNA. Libraries were prepared by immunoSEQ multiplex PCR; TCRdb keeps only in-frame clonotypes and omits some of them. The repertoire includes about 98,000 clones, nearly 45% of them detected once, and almost 0.8% sits in the top ten. Sequenced: CD4+ T cells sorted from blood. The source is a human donor with alopecia areata.

This chain links TRBV29-1 with TRBJ2-7, with TRBD1 matching over 9 bases. Germline loops: CDR1 SQVTM, CDR2 ANQGSEA. The CDR3 contains 13 residues. The V and J ends lost 3 bases and 3 bases, in that order; junction bases with no gene match: 3. The CDR3 region has the DNA TGCAGCGTTGAGGGACAGGGAGACTACGAGCAGTACTTC. Translating gives CSVEGQGDYEQYF.

This clone appeared a single time. The chain is built from TRBV30 and TRBJ1-1; D not resolved. Germline assignment: CDR1 GTSNPN and CDR2 SVGIG (reference sequence). The CDR3 is made up of 13 amino acids. Trimming cost V 1 base and J 2 bases, with 8 bases left between them. The CDR3 DNA is TGTGCCTGGAGTGACAACAGAAACACTGAAGCTTTCTTT. Its protein is CAWSDNRNTEAFF.

This clone was picked up a small number of times. The chain carries TRBV4-1 and TRBJ2-2, with D possibly called TRBD1 or TRBD2 (5 bases each). With 3 bases removed from V and 1 base from J, the gap between germline ends came to 9 bases. CDR3 size: 15 residues. Per germline, CDR1 MGHRA and CDR2 YSYEKL. The CDR3: CASSHPGRNTGELFF. CDR3 bases: TGCGCCAGCAGCCACCCGGGGCGGAACACCGGGGAGCTGTTTTTT.

The chain carries TRBV25-1 and TRBJ2-1; 7 positions agree with TRBD2. Trimming cost V 8 bases and J 5 bases; bases outside gene matches: 9. Germline CDR1 reads MGHDK; CDR2 reads SYGVNS. There are 14 residues in the CDR3. The DNA for the CDR3 is TGTGCCAGCGGGAGGGCTGGAGGAAACAATGAGCAGTTCTTC. Protein sequence: CASGRAGGNNEQFF.

The chain joins TRBV5-1 to TRBJ2-3, with TRBD2 as a possible D gene (6 bases). Per germline, CDR1 SGHRS and CDR2 YFSETQ. V was cut by 2 bases and J by 0 bases, with 10 bases left in between. There are 15 residues in the CDR3. The CDR3 region is CASSLGGHSTDTQYF. DNA for the CDR3: TGCGCCAGCAGCTTAGGAGGGCATAGCACAGATACGCAGTATTTT. The full variable domain, rest sourced from reference TRBV5-1 and TRBJ2-3, is KAGVTQTPRYLIKTRGQQVTLSCSPISGHRSVSWYQQTPGQGLQFLFEYFSETQRNKGNFPGRFSGRQFSNSRSEMNVSTLELGDSALYLCASSLGGHSTDTQYFGPGTRLTVL.

This clone appeared a few times. The chain joins TRBV19 to TRBJ1-1; no clear D gene. V was clipped by 6 bases and J by 0 bases, with 5 bases between them. Per the germline V gene, CDR1 is LNHDA and CDR2 is SQIVND (reference sequence). This CDR3 comprises 12 residues. This chain's CDR3 is CASSDMNTEAFF. The CDR3 nucleotides read TGTGCCAGTAGCGACATGAACACTGAAGCTTTCTTT.

This chain connects TRBV28 to TRBJ2-3, with 9 bases matching TRBD2. In germline, CDR1 is MDHEN, CDR2 SYDVKM. V lost 8 bases to trimming and J lost 6 bases; unmatched junction nucleotides: 6. The CDR3 spans 13 residues. The DNA for the CDR3 is TGTGCCAGCTTAGCGGGAGAAGACGATACGCAGTATTTT. Its protein is CASLAGEDDTQYF.

V gene TRBV28 combines with J gene TRBJ2-3, with D tentatively TRBD2 (6 bases). V was cut by 3 bases and J by 1 base, with 8 bases left in between. Germline CDR1 and CDR2: MDHEN and SYDVKM. The CDR3 length is 14 residues. The CDR3 DNA sequence: TGTGCCAGCAGTTTCGCTAGCGGCACAGATACGCAGTATTTT. This sequence encodes CASSFASGTDTQYF.

This chain uses TRBV2 with TRBJ2-7; D not resolved. The CDR3 length is 13 residues. The V gene's germline CDR1 is SNHLY and CDR2 FYNNEI. V lost 0 bases and J 6 bases, leaving 9 bases between the germline ends. DNA of the CDR3: TGTGCCAGCAGTGAAGCGATAGGCTCCGAGCAGTACTTC. Translation gives CASSEAIGSEQYF.

V and J are TRBV4-3 and TRBJ2-5, with D perhaps TRBD2 (5 bases). This CDR3 spans 16 amino acids. Per the germline V gene, CDR1 is LGHNA and CDR2 is YSLEER. Trimming removed 0 bases at V and 5 bases at J, with 16 bases between. The CDR3 spells CASSQDTSRGEETQYF. CDR3 sequence (DNA): TGCGCCAGCAGCCAAGATACCAGTCGGGGAGAGGAGACCCAGTACTTC.

The gene calls are TRBV29-1 and TRBJ2-3, with D perhaps being TRBD1 or TRBD2 (5 bases each). The length of the CDR3 is 12 residues. CDR1 SQVTM and CDR2 ANQGSEA come from the germline V gene. With 4 bases removed from V and 5 bases from J, the gap between germline ends came to 10 bases. In DNA, the CDR3 is TGCAGCGTTGTGAGGGGCGGAGATACGCAGTATTTT. This sequence encodes CSVVRGGDTQYF.

The gene calls are TRBV5-1 and TRBJ2-1, with D hard to call. The CDR3 spans 15 residues. Per germline, CDR1 SGHRS and CDR2 YFSETQ. Deletions cut 0 bases from V and 1 base from J, with 8 bases between. DNA of the CDR3: TGCGCCAGCAGCTTGGAGAGCACGTCCTACAATGAGCAGTTCTTC. Amino acids: CASSLESTSYNEQFF.

The chain couples TRBV5-6 to TRBJ2-5; 9 bases agree with TRBD1. Germline V gene data show CDR1 as SGHDT and CDR2 as YYEEEE. Trimming at V came to 5 bases and at J to 5 bases, leaving 10 bases not matched to a gene. The CDR3 covers 15 residues. As DNA, the CDR3 is TGTGCCAGCAGGCTAGGAGGGACAGGGCACGAGACCCAGTACTTC. Translating it yields CASRLGGTGHETQYF.

In nucleotides, the CDR3 is TGTGCCAGCAGTTTCGGATCTGGGGCCAACGTCCTGACTTTC. Residues: CASSFGSGANVLTF. This chain uses TRBV6-5 with TRBJ2-6, with D uncertain. Trimming removed 4 bases from V and 1 base from J, with 5 bases in between. Germline V gene sequence: CDR1 MNHEY, CDR2 SVGAGI. The CDR3 is 14 residues long.